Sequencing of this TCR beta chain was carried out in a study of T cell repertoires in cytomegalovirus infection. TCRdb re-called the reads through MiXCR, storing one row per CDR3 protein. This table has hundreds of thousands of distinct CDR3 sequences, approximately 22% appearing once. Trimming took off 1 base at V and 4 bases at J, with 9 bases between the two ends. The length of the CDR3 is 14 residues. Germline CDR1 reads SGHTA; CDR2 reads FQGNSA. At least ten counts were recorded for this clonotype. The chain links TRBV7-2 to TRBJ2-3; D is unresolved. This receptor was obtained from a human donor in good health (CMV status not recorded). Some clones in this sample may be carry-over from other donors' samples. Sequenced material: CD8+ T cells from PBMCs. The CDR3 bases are TGTGCCAGCAGCTTAGGAACCCACCCAGATACGCAGTATTTT. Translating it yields CASSLGTHPDTQYF.